This T cell receptor beta chain was recorded in a study of cytomegalovirus exposure and HLA in healthy donors. Study observations and caveats: Trimming of TCR beta V- and J-genes showed a link, identified in a later analysis, to a missense DCLRE1C variant.

In the PCR, 60 Vbeta and 13 Jbeta primers were used. The repertoire was sequenced with immunoSEQ multiplex PCR; TCRdb's copy has only in-frame clones and lacks some. The table lists some 150,000 clones, approximately 76% of them singletons. With 4 bases removed from V and 4 bases from J, the gap between germline ends came to 13 bases. The CDR3 sequence is 14 residues long. Looked up from germline, CDR1 is KGHSH and CDR2 is LQKENI. Details on this clone: What it binds is unknown.

The TCR sequence derives from a man in his 60s in good health and CMV-seronegative. The chain employs TRBV18 and TRBJ1-1; D is unresolved. Sequencing was done on a sample of PBMCs. CDR3 sequence: CASSLEEGGTEAFF. The DNA for the CDR3 is TGTGCCAGCTCACTAGAGGAGGGTGGCACTGAAGCTTTCTTT.